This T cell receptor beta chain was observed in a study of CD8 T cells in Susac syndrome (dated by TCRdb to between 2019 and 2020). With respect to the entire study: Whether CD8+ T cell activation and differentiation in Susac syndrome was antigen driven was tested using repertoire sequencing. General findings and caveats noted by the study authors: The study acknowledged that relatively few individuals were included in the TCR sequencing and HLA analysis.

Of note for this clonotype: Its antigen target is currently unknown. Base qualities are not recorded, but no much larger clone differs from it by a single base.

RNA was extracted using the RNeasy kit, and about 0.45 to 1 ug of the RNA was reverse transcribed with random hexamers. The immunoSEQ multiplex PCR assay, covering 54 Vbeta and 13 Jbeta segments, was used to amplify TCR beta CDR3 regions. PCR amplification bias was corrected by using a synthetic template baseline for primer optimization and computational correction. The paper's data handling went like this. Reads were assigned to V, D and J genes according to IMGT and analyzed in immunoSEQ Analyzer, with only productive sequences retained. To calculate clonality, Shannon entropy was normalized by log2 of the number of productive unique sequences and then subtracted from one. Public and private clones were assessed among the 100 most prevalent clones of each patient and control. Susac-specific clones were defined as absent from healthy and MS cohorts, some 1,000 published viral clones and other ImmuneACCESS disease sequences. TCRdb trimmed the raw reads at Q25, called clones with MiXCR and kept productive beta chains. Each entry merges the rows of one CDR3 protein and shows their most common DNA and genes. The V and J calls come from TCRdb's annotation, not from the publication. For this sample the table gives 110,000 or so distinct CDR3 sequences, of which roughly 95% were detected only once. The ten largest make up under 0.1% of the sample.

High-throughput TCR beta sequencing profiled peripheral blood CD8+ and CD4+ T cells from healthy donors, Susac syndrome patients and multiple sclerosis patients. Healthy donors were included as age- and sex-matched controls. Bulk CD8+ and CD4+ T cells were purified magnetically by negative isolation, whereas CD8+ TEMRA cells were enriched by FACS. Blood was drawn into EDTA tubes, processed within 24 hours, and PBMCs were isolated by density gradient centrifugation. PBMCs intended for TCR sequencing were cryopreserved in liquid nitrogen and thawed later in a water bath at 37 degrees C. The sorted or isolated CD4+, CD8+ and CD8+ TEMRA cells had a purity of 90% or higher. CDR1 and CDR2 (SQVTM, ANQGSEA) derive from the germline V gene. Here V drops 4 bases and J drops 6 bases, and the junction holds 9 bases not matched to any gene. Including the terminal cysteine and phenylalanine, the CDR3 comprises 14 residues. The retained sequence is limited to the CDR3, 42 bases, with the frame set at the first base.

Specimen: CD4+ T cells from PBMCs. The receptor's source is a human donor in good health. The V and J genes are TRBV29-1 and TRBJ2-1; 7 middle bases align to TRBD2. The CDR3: CSVVPSGITNEQFF. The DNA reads TGCAGCGTTGTCCCGAGCGGGATCACCAATGAGCAGTTCTTC.